This T cell receptor (beta chain) was sequenced in a study of T-cell reconstitution after alpha-beta-depleted transplantation in children. Unique molecular identifiers were incorporated when the TCRbeta library was constructed. TCRdb ran MiXCR on the PCR reads and lists one entry per CDR3 protein. The repertoire consists of about 980,000 distinct CDR3 sequences, with about 29% occurring once and the leading ten covering around 30%. Study-wide results and caveats: From surviving recipient T cells and thymic progenitors came the high day-60 TCRbeta diversity observed in some patients. Several hundred expanded graft clones reportedly gave rise to the alpha-beta T cells present about two months after transplant. The authors attributed T-cell counts and diversity one year after transplant mostly to newly produced T cells.

Germline-derived CDR1 and CDR2 are MDHEN and SYDVKM. V gave up 3 bases and J gave up 8 bases, with 13 bases separating them. This CDR3 comprises 13 residues. Concerning this clonotype: Its antigen remains unidentified.

Sequenced here: PBMCs, mostly from graft donor cells, sampled 360 days after TCRalphabeta/CD19-depleted stem cell transplant. This sequence originates from a boy under three years old who had a stem cell transplant for SCID, so the T cells may come from the graft donor. This sequence joins TRBV28 and TRBJ1-2; no clear D gene. CDR3 sequence (DNA): TGTGCCAGCAGTTTCGCCGATGACCCCGGCTACACCTTC. Translated: CASSFADDPGYTF.